This T cell receptor (beta chain) is from a study of blood T cells in healthy people across ages (dated by TCRdb to between 2014 and 2016). General notes on the study: Template switching captured roughly one uniquely barcoded TCR beta cDNA molecule per two T cells in model experiments. To track age-related changes in TCR beta repertoire diversity, the study relied on deep sequencing normalized with unique cDNA molecular identifiers. Four age groups were formed from the donors: young (average 16 years), middle-aged (roughly 38), aged (about 62) and long-lived (82). To avoid experimental bias, donors of different ages were randomly spread across the sequencing lanes. For two donors (one aged 18 to 29 and one aged 80 or older), the study analyzed two additional independent replicas of 1 million unique cDNA reads from the same blood draw. Overall results and qualifications from the work: The CMV infection status of donors was not known, potentially confounding age-related changes in expanded clonotypes. There was a strong correlation between observed TCR beta diversity and the percentage of naive T cells measured by flow cytometry. Estimates of total diversity based on one million sequenced T cells were regarded as lower bounds and as underestimates. Observed TCR beta diversity per million T cells fell roughly linearly with age, and a significant reduction was already apparent by age around 44. Compared with the aged group, the long-lived group had more naive CD4+ T cells, fewer expanded clones and increased TCR diversity, a pattern suggesting age selection. Conclusive comparison of naive and antigen-experienced compartments was prevented by the profiling of bulk unsorted PBMCs.

Libraries were constructed by 5' RACE. Sequencing was carried out with an Illumina HiSeq 2500. The second PCR ran for roughly 7 to 12 cycles and used a J-beta primer mix along with a sample-barcoded 5' primer. Each TCR beta cDNA molecule received a unique molecular identifier from a template-switch 5' adaptor carrying 12 random nucleotides. Each sample yielded at least 3 million CDR3-containing paired-end reads. The Mint cDNA synthesis kit, primed by a TRBC-specific oligonucleotide, was used to synthesize first-strand cDNA from all RNA. Following uracil-DNA glycosylase treatment, all cDNA underwent a first 18-cycle PCR with the universal primers M1SS and BC2_uni_R. As for the authors' bioinformatics: Each sample was normalized by randomly selecting 1 million high-quality reads, each carrying a distinct molecular identifier. Reads with shared molecular identifiers were discarded instead of being binned into consensus sequences. MiTCR, with a Q25 quality threshold and the strictest error-elimination algorithm, was used for CDR3 identification, clonotype clustering and error correction. A nonparametric unseen species model with Euler transformation was used to estimate lower-bound total TCR beta diversity. TCRdb cleaned the public reads at Q25 with fastp, built clones with MiXCR and kept in-frame beta chains. All rows with the same CDR3 protein become a single entry with the most common DNA and genes. Clone size and V and J calls follow TCRdb, not the original study. The sample yields 850,000 to 1,300,000 distinct CDR3 sequences; 45% were counted once. Of the sample, 15% to 20% falls within the top ten clones.

CDR1 and CDR2 are drawn from the germline V gene: MNHEY, SVGAGI. Reading from cysteine to phenylalanine, the CDR3 counts 18 amino acids. Just the 54-base CDR3 DNA is kept, in frame starting at base 1. The junction shows trimming of 1 base on V and 6 bases on J, and the gene matches do not reach 10 bases of it. Worth noting for this clonotype: Its binding antigen is unknown. Base qualities are not provided; no much larger clone lies one nucleotide away.

Systemically healthy Caucasian individuals from Russia, about 38 in total and aged roughly 6 to 100 years, were included as donors. About 10 milliliters of peripheral blood were drawn from each donor into EDTA-treated Vacutainer tubes. Ficoll-Paque density-gradient centrifugation was used to isolate PBMCs, with at least 7 million per sample. Total RNA, at least 6 micrograms per sample, was extracted from PBMCs with Trizol reagent. For every donor, flow cytometry on a PBMC aliquot measured the percentage of naive CD45RAhigh/CD27high T cells. The sequencing input was blood. The chain is encoded by TRBV6-5 joined to TRBJ2-2; TRBD2 fits 11 bases in the junction. The origin of this receptor is a woman aged 55 to 70 in good health. DNA sequence: TGTGCCAGCAGTTACTTCCTAAGGACTAGCGGGTCGCCCGGGGAGCTGTTTTTT. This encodes CASSYFLRTSGSPGELFF.